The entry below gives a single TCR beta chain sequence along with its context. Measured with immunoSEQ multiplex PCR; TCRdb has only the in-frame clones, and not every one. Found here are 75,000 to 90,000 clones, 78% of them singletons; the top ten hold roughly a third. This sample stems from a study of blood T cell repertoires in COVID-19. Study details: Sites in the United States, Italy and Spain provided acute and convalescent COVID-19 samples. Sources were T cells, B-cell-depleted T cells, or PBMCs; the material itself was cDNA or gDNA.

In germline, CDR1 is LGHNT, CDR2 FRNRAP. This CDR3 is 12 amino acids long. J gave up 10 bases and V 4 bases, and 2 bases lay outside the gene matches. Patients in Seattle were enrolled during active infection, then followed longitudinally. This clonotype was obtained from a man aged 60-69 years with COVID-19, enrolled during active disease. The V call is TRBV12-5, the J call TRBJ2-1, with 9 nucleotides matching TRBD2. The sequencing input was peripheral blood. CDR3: CASGSLAGEQFF. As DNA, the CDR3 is TGTGCTAGTGGTTCCCTAGCGGGAGAGCAGTTCTTC.